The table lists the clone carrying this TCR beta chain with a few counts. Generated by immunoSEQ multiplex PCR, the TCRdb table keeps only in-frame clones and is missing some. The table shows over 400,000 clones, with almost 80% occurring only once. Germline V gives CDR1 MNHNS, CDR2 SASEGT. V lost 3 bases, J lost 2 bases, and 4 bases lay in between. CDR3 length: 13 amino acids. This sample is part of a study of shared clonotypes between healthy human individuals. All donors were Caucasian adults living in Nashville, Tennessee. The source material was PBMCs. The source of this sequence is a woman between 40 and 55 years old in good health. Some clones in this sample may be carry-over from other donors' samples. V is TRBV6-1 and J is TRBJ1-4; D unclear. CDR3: CASSDWTNEKLFF. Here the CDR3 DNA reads TGTGCCAGCAGTGATTGGACTAATGAAAAACTGTTTTTT.